A selection of T cell receptor beta chains follows, all from one sample in a study of blood T cells in healthy people across ages. MiXCR, applied by TCRdb to the 5' RACE reads, yields one record per CDR3 protein. This repertoire shows 730,000 or so distinct CDR3 sequences, about 40% found once; its top ten account for around 20%. The sequenced material came from blood. The receptors originated from an older woman in good health. Both conserved end residues are part of each CDR3. Fields, in order: clone size, J gene, D gene, V gene, CDR3 protein, CDR3 DNA. A D gene is named only where the DNA matches it firmly. Clone size is shown for a subset of rows, as once, few, many or a class of expanded clone.

clone_size: NA; j_call: TRBJ2-3; d_call: NA; v_call: TRBV20-1; cdr3_aa: CSVREVDTQYF; cdr3_nt: TGCAGTGTTCGAGAAGTTGATACGCAGTATTTT
clone_size: NA; j_call: TRBJ2-4; d_call: NA; v_call: TRBV20-1; cdr3_aa: CSAITKLGQNFQYF; cdr3_nt: TGCAGTGCTATAACAAAACTAGGACAGAATTTTCAGTACTTC
clone_size: NA; j_call: TRBJ1-2; d_call: NA; v_call: TRBV30; cdr3_aa: CAWSVVARSYGYTF; cdr3_nt: TGTGCCTGGAGTGTTGTGGCTCGGAGCTATGGCTACACCTTC
clone_size: NA; j_call: TRBJ2-3; d_call: NA; v_call: TRBV10-2; cdr3_aa: CATWTSDTQYF; cdr3_nt: TGCGCCACCTGGACCTCGGATACGCAGTATTTT
clone_size: NA; j_call: TRBJ2-7; d_call: TRBD1; v_call: TRBV20-1; cdr3_aa: CSADWDRAYEQYF; cdr3_nt: TGCAGTGCCGATTGGGACAGAGCCTACGAGCAGTACTTC
clone_size: once; j_call: TRBJ2-5; d_call: NA; v_call: TRBV10-3; cdr3_aa: CAISEWQGRGRQETQYF; cdr3_nt: TGTGCCATCAGTGAATGGCAGGGAAGGGGTCGGCAAGAGACCCAGTACTTC
clone_size: once; j_call: TRBJ1-2; d_call: NA; v_call: TRBV4-1; cdr3_aa: CASSQDGGIKGGYTF; cdr3_nt: TGCGCCAGCAGCCAAGATGGTGGCATAAAGGGTGGCTACACCTTC
clone_size: few; j_call: TRBJ2-5; d_call: NA; v_call: TRBV4-2; cdr3_aa: CASSQEGTQQETQYF; cdr3_nt: TGTGCCAGCAGCCAAGAGGGAACACAGCAAGAGACCCAGTACTTC
clone_size: NA; j_call: TRBJ1-5; d_call: NA; v_call: TRBV4-3; cdr3_aa: CASSHFFGTRSDQPQHF; cdr3_nt: TGCGCCAGCAGCCACTTCTTCGGGACCAGGAGTGATCAGCCCCAGCATTTT
clone_size: NA; j_call: TRBJ2-1; d_call: NA; v_call: TRBV7-2; cdr3_aa: CASSLGVEQFF; cdr3_nt: TGTGCCAGCAGCTTAGGGGTTGAGCAGTTCTTC
clone_size: NA; j_call: TRBJ2-1; d_call: NA; v_call: TRBV20-1; cdr3_aa: CSVYQGGAYNEQFF; cdr3_nt: TGCAGTGTTTATCAGGGGGGAGCCTACAATGAGCAGTTCTTC
clone_size: NA; j_call: TRBJ2-3; d_call: TRBD2; v_call: TRBV18; cdr3_aa: CASTLGGSDTQYF; cdr3_nt: TGTGCCAGCACCCTCGGGGGGTCAGATACGCAGTATTTT
clone_size: NA; j_call: TRBJ2-3; d_call: NA; v_call: TRBV7-3; cdr3_aa: CASSPSGGFGDTQYF; cdr3_nt: TGTGCCAGCAGCCCGTCGGGGGGCTTTGGAGATACGCAGTATTTT
clone_size: few; j_call: TRBJ2-7; d_call: TRBD2; v_call: TRBV4-3; cdr3_aa: CASSQELAGVYNEQYF; cdr3_nt: TGCGCCAGCAGCCAGGAACTAGCGGGAGTCTACAATGAGCAGTACTTC
clone_size: NA; j_call: TRBJ2-1; d_call: NA; v_call: TRBV5-1; cdr3_aa: CASSLGPGTNEQFF; cdr3_nt: TGCGCCAGCAGCTTGGGTCCAGGGACGAATGAGCAGTTCTTC
clone_size: NA; j_call: TRBJ2-6; d_call: NA; v_call: TRBV20-1; cdr3_aa: CSAREVHSGANVLTF; cdr3_nt: TGCAGTGCTAGAGAAGTCCATTCTGGGGCCAACGTCCTGACTTTC
clone_size: many; j_call: TRBJ2-7; d_call: NA; v_call: TRBV9; cdr3_aa: CASSVDGPREQYF; cdr3_nt: TGTGCCAGCAGCGTAGACGGACCCCGGGAGCAGTACTTC
clone_size: NA; j_call: TRBJ1-2; d_call: TRBD1; v_call: TRBV5-1; cdr3_aa: CASSLGGQGQGQGYTF; cdr3_nt: TGCGCCAGCAGCTTGGGAGGACAGGGGCAAGGACAGGGCTACACCTTC
clone_size: NA; j_call: TRBJ1-3; d_call: NA; v_call: TRBV20-1; cdr3_aa: CSAKWSGNTIYF; cdr3_nt: TGCAGTGCTAAATGGTCTGGAAACACCATATATTTT
clone_size: few; j_call: TRBJ2-7; d_call: NA; v_call: TRBV29-1; cdr3_aa: CSAMTGTLDSYEQYF; cdr3_nt: TGCAGCGCCATGACCGGGACCCTGGATTCCTACGAGCAGTACTTC
clone_size: NA; j_call: TRBJ2-7; d_call: TRBD2; v_call: TRBV3-1; cdr3_aa: CASSPRRGSGGLMEQYF; cdr3_nt: TGTGCCAGCAGCCCACGGCGGGGCAGCGGGGGCCTGATGGAGCAGTACTTC
clone_size: NA; j_call: TRBJ2-3; d_call: TRBD2; v_call: TRBV12-3/TRBV12-4; cdr3_aa: CASSLAPSGNTDTQYF; cdr3_nt: TGTGCCAGCAGTTTGGCGCCTAGCGGGAATACAGATACGCAGTATTTT
clone_size: few; j_call: TRBJ1-1; d_call: NA; v_call: TRBV7-2; cdr3_aa: CASSLKTEGTEAFF; cdr3_nt: TGTGCCAGCAGCCTAAAGACAGAGGGCACTGAAGCTTTCTTT
clone_size: NA; j_call: TRBJ1-2; d_call: NA; v_call: TRBV20-1; cdr3_aa: CSASDTLKGYTF; cdr3_nt: TGCAGTGCTTCTGACACGCTCAAAGGCTACACCTTC
clone_size: few; j_call: TRBJ1-2; d_call: NA; v_call: TRBV25-1; cdr3_aa: CASSADEDYGYTF; cdr3_nt: TGTGCCAGCAGTGCTGACGAGGACTATGGCTACACCTTC
clone_size: NA; j_call: TRBJ2-1; d_call: NA; v_call: TRBV18; cdr3_aa: CASSPTVSNSNEQFF; cdr3_nt: TGTGCCAGCTCGCCTACAGTGAGCAACTCCAATGAGCAGTTCTTC
clone_size: many; j_call: TRBJ2-7; d_call: TRBD1; v_call: TRBV18; cdr3_aa: CASSSQGPPYEQYF; cdr3_nt: TGTGCCAGCTCATCACAGGGGCCACCCTACGAGCAGTACTTC
clone_size: NA; j_call: TRBJ2-7; d_call: NA; v_call: TRBV4-2; cdr3_aa: CASSQDLAVSYNEQYF; cdr3_nt: TGTGCCAGCAGCCAAGATCTTGCGGTCTCCTACAATGAGCAGTACTTC
clone_size: few; j_call: TRBJ2-7; d_call: TRBD2; v_call: TRBV27; cdr3_aa: CASSFGDTSGRGKQYF; cdr3_nt: TGTGCCAGCAGTTTTGGTGATACTAGCGGGAGAGGGAAGCAGTACTTC
clone_size: NA; j_call: TRBJ2-7; d_call: TRBD2; v_call: TRBV7-2; cdr3_aa: CASSLVGGGASEQYF; cdr3_nt: TGTGCCAGCAGCTTAGTCGGCGGGGGGGCCTCCGAGCAGTACTTC
clone_size: NA; j_call: TRBJ1-4; d_call: TRBD1; v_call: TRBV6-1; cdr3_aa: CASSVSGTGYMGNEKLFF; cdr3_nt: TGTGCCAGCAGTGTTTCCGGGACAGGGTATATGGGAAATGAAAAACTGTTTTTT
clone_size: few; j_call: TRBJ2-7; d_call: NA; v_call: TRBV15; cdr3_aa: CATSRGRRTYEQYF; cdr3_nt: TGTGCCACCAGCAGAGGCCGCCGGACCTACGAGCAGTACTTC
clone_size: NA; j_call: TRBJ1-2; d_call: TRBD1; v_call: TRBV13; cdr3_aa: CASSARDRGKGDGYTF; cdr3_nt: TGTGCCAGCAGCGCACGCGACAGGGGGAAAGGGGATGGCTACACCTTC
clone_size: NA; j_call: TRBJ2-7; d_call: NA; v_call: TRBV10-2; cdr3_aa: CASSELVYEQYF; cdr3_nt: TGCGCCAGCAGTGAGCTAGTCTACGAGCAGTACTTC
clone_size: many; j_call: TRBJ2-5; d_call: NA; v_call: TRBV29-1; cdr3_aa: CSVRQRSETQYF; cdr3_nt: TGCAGCGTCCGGCAGCGGTCGGAGACCCAGTACTTC
clone_size: NA; j_call: TRBJ1-2; d_call: NA; v_call: TRBV5-6; cdr3_aa: CASSLRQLGNYGYTF; cdr3_nt: TGTGCCAGCAGCTTGCGACAGCTCGGTAACTATGGCTACACCTTC
clone_size: few; j_call: TRBJ2-7; d_call: TRBD2; v_call: TRBV6-2/TRBV6-3; cdr3_aa: CASSYPSGSGRGSTYEQYF; cdr3_nt: TGTGCCAGCAGTTACCCTTCTGGTAGCGGGAGAGGGTCAACCTACGAGCAGTACTTC